This T cell receptor (beta chain) stems from a study of T cell responses to AZD1222 COVID-19 vaccine. Concerning this clone itself: Its antigen remains unknown.

Study observations and caveats: The study sampled repertoires only after the peak T cell response.

Method: immunoSEQ multiplex PCR; TCRdb's copy keeps in-frame clones and lacks some. Of more than 95,000 clones in the sample, roughly 87% were seen once. Deletions cut 4 bases from V and 0 bases from J, with 13 bases between. This CDR3 is 16 amino acids long. Germline V gene data show CDR1 as KGHSH and CDR2 as LQKENI. The sequence was collected from an adult in good health. The chain links TRBV18 to TRBJ1-5; maybe TRBD1 (6 bases). Sequenced material: peripheral blood, taken on day 0 of AZD1222 vaccination. The DNA for the CDR3 is TGTGCCAGCTCACAAGCGGACAGTTATAGCAATCAGCCCCAGCATTTT. This translates into CASSQADSYSNQPQHF.